These 14 T cell receptor beta chains share one sample of origin, sequenced in a study of cytomegalovirus exposure and HLA in healthy donors. The method was immunoSEQ multiplex PCR; TCRdb's version includes in-frame clones alone and lacks a portion of them. This repertoire shows 43,000 or so clones, 92% found once; its top ten account for about 5%. The sequencing input was PBMCs. The receptors derive from a man between 18 and 35 years old in good health and CMV-seronegative.

The gene calls are TRBV7-2 and TRBJ2-3; 9 bases match TRBD2. V lost 5 bases and J lost 5; bases outside the gene matches: 11. The germline V gene has CDR1 SGHTA and CDR2 FQGNSA. The CDR3 has 16 residues. The CDR3 nucleotides are TGTGCCAGCAGCATTAGATTAGCGGGAGCGGGAGATACGCAGTATTTT. This translates into CASSIRLAGAGDTQYF. Full variable domain (rest looked up from reference TRBV7-2 and TRBJ2-3): GAGVSQSPSNKVTEKGKDVELRCDPISGHTALYWYRQSLGQGLEFLIYFQGNSAPDKSGLPSDRFSAERTGGSVSTLTIQRTQQEDSAVYLCASSIRLAGAGDTQYFGPGTRLTVL.

The gene calls are TRBV6-5 and TRBJ2-7, with 7 nucleotides matching TRBD1. The V and J ends lost 5 bases and 3 bases, in that order; junction bases with no gene match: 1. The germline CDR1 and CDR2 sequences are MNHEY and SVGAGI. The CDR3 runs 12 residues. The CDR3 reads CASSRTGYEQYF. CDR3 bases: TGTGCCAGCAGTCGGACAGGCTACGAGCAGTACTTC.

The chain uses TRBV6-1 and TRBJ2-5, with TRBD1 identical over 7 bases. Unmatched junction bases numbered 5, after V lost 5 bases and J lost 5 bases. This CDR3 region has 13 residues. Germline CDR1 is MNHNS and CDR2 is SASEGT. The CDR3 region is CASSRDRDETQYF. CDR3 in DNA: TGTGCCAGCAGTCGAGACAGGGACGAGACCCAGTACTTC.

Only one count was recorded for this clone. The chain links TRBV12-5 to TRBJ1-5; 7 bases map to TRBD1. CDR1 and CDR2 from the germline V gene are LGHNT and FRNRAP. J lost 2 bases, V lost 5 bases, and 3 bases had no gene match. This CDR3 has 14 amino acids. CDR3 in DNA: TGTGCTAGTGGTCGTACAGGGGGCAATCAGCCCCAGCATTTT. This encodes CASGRTGGNQPQHF.

A single count supports this clone. The chain couples TRBV6-4 to TRBJ2-1; 12 bases are a match to TRBD1. V was clipped by 2 bases and J by 8 bases; unmatched bases: 4. Germline CDR1 reads MRHNA; CDR2 reads SNTAGT. The CDR3 runs to 15 residues. CDR3 DNA: TGTGCCAGCAGTGACGGGACAGGGGGCTTCGATGAGCAGTTCTTC. It codes for CASSDGTGGFDEQFF.

The chain has TRBV19 and TRBJ1-5; TRBD1 aligns across 7 bases. Germline CDR1 and CDR2: LNHDA and SQIVND (reference sequence). With 5 bases clipped from V and 5 bases from J, the junction kept 6 bases outside the gene matches. The CDR3 runs 14 residues. Here the CDR3 reads CASSGDRVYQPQHF. CDR3 DNA: TGTGCCAGTAGTGGAGACAGGGTCTATCAGCCCCAGCATTTT.

The V call is TRBV7-8, the J call TRBJ1-5; no clear D. V lost 1 base and J lost 0, with 7 bases in between. Per germline, CDR1 SGHVS and CDR2 FQNEAQ. This CDR3 spans 15 amino acids. CDR3 residues: CASSLVDSSNQPQHF. The CDR3 DNA sequence: TGTGCCAGCAGCTTAGTGGACTCTAGCAATCAGCCCCAGCATTTT.

This chain uses TRBV5-4 with TRBJ2-7; tentative D call: TRBD1 (5 bases). Germline V CDR1 and CDR2: SGHNT, YYREEE (reference sequence). The V end lost 1 base, the J end lost 5 bases, and 10 bases lay between the germline ends. The CDR3 spans 13 residues. This chain's CDR3 is CASSLHIQDEQYF. The CDR3 DNA reads as TGTGCCAGCAGCTTGCACATACAGGACGAGCAGTACTTC.

This clone came up a few times. The chain is built from TRBV19 and TRBJ2-7; perhaps TRBD2 as D (5 bases). V was cut by 5 bases and J by 3 bases, with 11 bases left in between. The CDR3 is 13 residues long. CDR1 LNHDA and CDR2 SQIVND come from the germline V gene (reference sequence). This CDR3 reads CASSLNRDYEQYF. DNA for the CDR3: TGTGCCAGTAGTCTGAACCGGGACTACGAGCAGTACTTC. The variable domain in full, completed from reference TRBV19 and TRBJ2-7, reads DGGITQSPKYLFRKEGQNVTLSCEQNLNHDAMYWYRQDPGQGLRLIYYSQIVNDFQKGDIAEGYSVSREKKESFPLTVTSAQKNPTAFYLCASSLNRDYEQYFGPGTRLTVT.

This rearrangement joins TRBV28 to TRBJ1-3, with a weak D call TRBD1 (5 bases). Germline CDR1 MDHEN, CDR2 SYDVKM. CDR3 length: 15 residues. V was cut by 6 bases and J by 6 bases, with 18 bases left in between. CDR3 bases: TGTGCCAGCAGCACGCCAGGGATTCAAGAAAACACCATATATTTT. Protein product: CASSTPGIQENTIYF.

V is TRBV27 and J is TRBJ2-7; 11 bases match TRBD2. The ends lost 5 bases at V and 4 bases at J; junction bases unmatched: 19. The CDR3 has 19 amino acids. Per the germline V gene, CDR1 is MNHEY and CDR2 is SMNVEV (reference sequence). CDR3 residues: CASSRQLAGDAPMGYEQYF. DNA of the CDR3: TGTGCCAGCAGTAGGCAACTAGCGGGAGATGCCCCCATGGGATACGAGCAGTACTTC.

V is TRBV2 and J is TRBJ1-2, with 11 bases aligning to TRBD1. J gave up 7 bases and V 5 bases, and 9 bases lay outside the gene matches. The CDR3 has 15 amino acids. Germline CDR1 and CDR2: SNHLY and FYNNEI. CDR3 in amino acids: CASSSGQGALVGYTF. The CDR3 coding sequence is TGTGCCAGCAGTTCTGGACAGGGGGCTTTAGTTGGCTACACCTTC.

The rearrangement uses TRBV5-4 and TRBJ1-1; D ambiguous. Germline V gives CDR1 SGHNT, CDR2 YYREEE (reference sequence). The CDR3 is made up of 14 amino acids. V was cut by 5 bases and J by 0 bases, with 11 bases left in between. The CDR3 here is CASRAAGLNTEAFF. The CDR3 nucleotides read TGTGCCAGCAGGGCCGCAGGCCTGAACACTGAAGCTTTCTTT.

The chain links TRBV6-1 to TRBJ2-3; D may be TRBD2 (7 bases). Trimming shortened V by 3 bases and J by 5 bases, and 18 bases separated the two germline ends. The CDR3 sequence is 16 residues long. Germline V gene sequence: CDR1 MNHNS, CDR2 SASEGT. This CDR3 is CASSDPSRGAKDTQYF. The CDR3 DNA follows: TGTGCCAGCAGTGACCCTTCTCGGGGGGCGAAAGATACGCAGTATTTT.